One sample yielded the 21 T cell receptor beta chains listed below, sequenced in a study of pediatric ulcerative colitis. Sequencing was performed with immunoSEQ multiplex PCR; in TCRdb, only in-frame clones are kept and a portion is missing. The table records around 61,000 clones, less than 90% of them present only once. Sequencing was done on a sample of blood. The receptors shown here come from a boy aged 5-17 years with severe ulcerative colitis.

The chain carries TRBV11-3 and TRBJ2-5; tentatively, D is TRBD2 (6 bases). Trimming stripped 6 bases from V and 9 bases from J, with 17 bases between. This CDR3 comprises 13 residues. Germline V gives CDR1 SGHNT, CDR2 YENEEA. The CDR3 bases are TGTGCCAGCAGTCTCGGCGGGGCTGGGGCCCAGTACTTC. Translated, it gives CASSLGGAGAQYF. Full variable domain (missing parts from reference TRBV11-3 and TRBJ2-5): EAGVVQSPRYKIIEKKQPVAFWCNPISGHNTLYWYLQNLGQGPELLIRYENEEAVDDSQLPKDRFSAERLKGVDSTLKIQPAELGDSAVYLCASSLGGAGAQYFGPGTRLLVL.

The chain couples TRBV7-9 to TRBJ2-7, with TRBD2 matching over 12 bases. Germline CDR1 and CDR2: SEHNR and FQNEAQ (reference sequence). V lost 5 bases, J lost 2 bases, and 13 bases stayed unmatched. The CDR3 length is 18 residues. The CDR3 DNA reads TGTGCCAGCAGCCCCAACTCCGGACTAGCGGGGTCCCCCTACGAGCAGTACTTC. Its protein product is CASSPNSGLAGSPYEQYF.

The chain carries TRBV27 and TRBJ1-1; 7 bases fit TRBD1. Unmatched junction bases numbered 8, after V lost 7 bases and J lost 0 bases. CDR1 is MNHEY and CDR2 is SMNVEV in the germline V gene (reference sequence). This CDR3 is 15 amino acids long. CDR3 DNA: TGTGCCAGCAAGAACTCCGACAGGGTGAACACTGAAGCTTTCTTT. Its protein is CASKNSDRVNTEAFF.

There are a few counts of this clone. This rearrangement joins TRBV7-9 to TRBJ1-2; a weak D match, TRBD1 (5 bases). Germline V gives CDR1 SEHNR, CDR2 FQNEAQ (reference sequence). V was clipped by 7 bases and J by 8 bases, with 23 bases between them. This CDR3 is 15 amino acids long. The CDR3 DNA follows: TGTGCCAGCAACCCTCCGACGGGGGATACCAGGGGCTACACCTTC. It codes for CASNPPTGDTRGYTF.

V gene TRBV11-3 combines with J gene TRBJ2-2; D uncertain. Germline lookup yields CDR1 SGHNT and CDR2 YENEEA. The V gene lost 2 bases and the J gene lost 6 bases, with 4 bases spanning the gap. The CDR3 runs 12 residues. The CDR3 sequence is CASSLTPGELFF. DNA of the CDR3: TGTGCCAGCAGCTTAACACCCGGGGAGCTGTTTTTT.

This clone occurred once. V is TRBV18 and J is TRBJ2-3; 10 nucleotides align to TRBD1. Germline V gene data show CDR1 as KGHSH and CDR2 as LQKENI. The CDR3 has 16 residues. J was trimmed by 4 bases and V by 3 bases; bases with no gene match: 7. CDR3 loop: CASSPVFGQGADTQYF. For the CDR3, the DNA is TGTGCCAGCTCACCGGTTTTTGGACAGGGGGCAGATACGCAGTATTTT.

The chain carries TRBV27 and TRBJ2-7, with 8 positions matching TRBD1. V gave up 3 bases and J gave up 6 bases; unmatched junction bases: 16. From germline, CDR1 is MNHEY and CDR2 SMNVEV (reference sequence). The CDR3 sequence is 17 residues long. CDR3 amino acids: CASSFRSFPDRGSEQYF. CDR3 coding DNA: TGTGCCAGCAGTTTTCGTAGTTTCCCCGACAGGGGAAGCGAGCAGTACTTC.

This chain links TRBV11-2 with TRBJ2-1; the match to TRBD2 covers 12 bases. This CDR3 has 15 amino acids. V lost 5 bases, J lost 6 bases, and 5 bases stayed unmatched. The germline V gene encodes CDR1 SGHAT and CDR2 FQNNGV. The CDR3 spells CASSLGLAGSNEQFF. The CDR3, as DNA: TGTGCCAGCAGCCTTGGACTAGCGGGAAGCAATGAGCAGTTCTTC.

This clone was seen once. The chain is built from TRBV5-6 and TRBJ2-7, with 10 bases matching TRBD1. The CDR3 runs to 17 residues. V shed 0 bases, J shed 3 bases, and the junction held 9 bases outside the gene matches. Germline-derived CDR1 and CDR2 are SGHDT and YYEEEE. CDR3: CASSLGTGGFLYYEQYF. The CDR3 region has the DNA TGTGCCAGCAGCTTGGGGACAGGGGGTTTTTTGTACTACGAGCAGTACTTC.

Concerning this clone itself: Mismatch with germline at one junction end may stem from a read error. CDR3 sequence reads: CATSGDSYEQYF. The CDR3 coding sequence is TGTGCCACCAGCGGAGACAGCTACGAGCAGTACTTC. This chain uses TRBV15 with TRBJ2-7; maybe TRBD1 (5 bases). Germline lookup yields CDR1 LNHNV and CDR2 YYDKDF (reference sequence). This CDR3 has 12 residues. Complete variable domain (other parts from reference TRBV15 and TRBJ2-7): DAMVIQNPRYQVTQFGKPVTLSCSQTLNHNVMYWYQQKSSQAPKLLFHYYDKDFNNEADTPDNFQSRRPNTSFCFLDIRSPGLGDTAMYLCATSGDSYEQYFGPGTRLTVT.

The gene calls are TRBV30 and TRBJ1-1; tentatively, D is TRBD1 (6 bases). Deletions cut 4 bases from V and 0 bases from J, with 12 bases between. Germline loops: CDR1 GTSNPN, CDR2 SVGIG (reference sequence). The CDR3 extends over 14 amino acids. The CDR3 here is CAWTEGGLNTEAFF. The CDR3 DNA is TGTGCCTGGACTGAGGGGGGCTTGAACACTGAAGCTTTCTTT.

The chain carries TRBV7-9 and TRBJ1-2; TRBD1 aligns across 8 bases. V trimming: 3 bases; J trimming: 4 bases; junction bases outside the gene matches: 7. The CDR3 consists of 15 residues. Per the germline V gene, CDR1 is SEHNR and CDR2 is FQNEAQ (reference sequence). The chain's CDR3 is CASSFPTGDPYGYTF. CDR3 sequence (DNA): TGTGCCAGCAGCTTTCCGACAGGGGACCCCTATGGCTACACCTTC.

A single count supports this clone. The chain joins TRBV29-1 to TRBJ1-2; 8 bases are shared with TRBD1. V was pared by 4 bases and J by 7 bases, with 8 bases of the junction left unmatched. The CDR3 is made up of 13 amino acids. CDR1 and CDR2 (germline): SQVTM, ANQGSEA. The CDR3 bases are TGCAGCGTTGTATTTCAGGGGGCTCTTGGCTACACCTTC. It translates to CSVVFQGALGYTF.

The chain links TRBV19 to TRBJ2-3; perhaps TRBD1 as D (6 bases). This CDR3 contains 15 residues. CDR1 is LNHDA, CDR2 SQIVND, per germline (reference sequence). Trimming stripped 5 bases from V and 8 bases from J, with 20 bases between. The CDR3 DNA is TGTGCCAGTAGTTCCGGGACACGCGAATTTGGTACGCAGTATTTT. Translating it yields CASSSGTREFGTQYF.

The chain couples TRBV5-1 to TRBJ2-7; D uncertain. Deletions cut 5 bases from V and 0 bases from J, with 12 bases between. The CDR3 sequence is 14 residues long. The germline V gene encodes CDR1 SGHRS and CDR2 YFSETQ. In DNA form, the CDR3 reads TGCGCCAGCAGAAGCAAAGACAACTCCTACGAGCAGTACTTC. Translating gives CASRSKDNSYEQYF.

This chain uses TRBV10-3 with TRBJ2-1; 7 bases are shared with TRBD2. Trimming at V came to 6 bases and at J to 6 bases, leaving 11 bases not matched to a gene. CDR1 ENHRY and CDR2 SYGVKD come from the germline V gene. There are 15 residues in the CDR3. The CDR3 nucleotides read TGTGCCATCAGCAAAAACGGACGGGAGGTCAATGAGCAGTTCTTC. This gives the protein CAISKNGREVNEQFF.

V gene TRBV27 combines with J gene TRBJ2-6; D call uncertain. The CDR3 has 15 residues. V shed 2 bases and J shed 1 base, with 6 bases lying between them. The germline V gene encodes CDR1 MNHEY and CDR2 SMNVEV (reference sequence). The CDR3 here is CASSLILSGANVLTF. The CDR3 bases are TGTGCCAGCAGTTTAATCCTTTCTGGGGCCAACGTCCTGACTTTC.

This chain links TRBV27 with TRBJ1-5; no firm D call. Per the germline V gene, CDR1 is MNHEY and CDR2 is SMNVEV (reference sequence). The V end was cut by 2 bases, the J end by 3 bases, with 8 bases between. This CDR3 region has 14 residues. CDR3 nucleotide sequence: TGTGCCAGCAGTTTAACCGGGGACAATCAGCCCCAGCATTTT. This encodes CASSLTGDNQPQHF.

This clone was recorded once. The CDR3 DNA reads TGTGCCAGCAGTTACGGGGAGGCGATCTCCGGCTACACCTTC. Translating it yields CASSYGEAISGYTF. The V and J genes are TRBV6-5 and TRBJ1-2, with D hard to call. The CDR3 runs 14 residues. Germline CDR1 and CDR2: MNHEY and SVGAGI. Trimming shortened V by 2 bases and J by 8 bases, and 15 bases separated the two germline ends.

J is TRBJ1-5 and V is TRBV6-5; 12 nucleotides agree with TRBD1. The CDR3 runs to 15 residues. Looked up from germline, CDR1 is MNHEY and CDR2 is SVGAGI. J gave up 6 bases and V 9 bases, and 9 bases lay outside the gene matches. The CDR3 DNA follows: TGTGCCAGTAGTACAGGGGACAGGGGGCTTCAGCCCCAGCATTTT. This gives the protein CASSTGDRGLQPQHF.

This chain joins TRBV11-3 and TRBJ2-7; 9 positions agree with TRBD2. Trimming removed 5 bases from V and 6 bases from J; junction bases left unmatched: 11. This CDR3 contains 15 residues. Germline-derived CDR1 and CDR2 are SGHNT and YENEEA. The CDR3 loop reads CASSIKGTSPGEQYF. CDR3 nucleotides: TGTGCCAGCAGCATCAAGGGGACTAGCCCCGGCGAGCAGTACTTC.